This TCR beta chain was documented in a study of T cells in Graves' hyperthyroidism and ophthalmopathy. General study findings and limits: The model made its ophthalmopathy prediction, and onset followed a median around 6.5 months later. The blood repertoire included most of the expanded thyroid clonotypes above 0.001.

It was RNA transcripts that yielded the amplified TCR beta CDR3 regions. HTBI primers were the set used in a first-round RT-PCR of the TCR CDR3. In TCRdb, the multiplex PCR reads were re-called with MiXCR into one record per CDR3 protein. The repertoire includes about 530,000 distinct CDR3 sequences, 17% of them detected once, and around 17% sits in the top ten. This clonotype was seen a handful of times. What it recognizes is unknown. V shed 1 base and J shed 9 bases, with 7 bases lying between them. Germline V gives CDR1 SGHDN, CDR2 FVKESK. The CDR3 totals 13 residues. Patients showing uncontrolled infection, other autoimmune disease, pregnancy or lactation were ineligible. Clinical symptoms, serum thyroxine, TRAb, thyroid ultrasound and orbital computed tomography established diagnosis.

The TCR comes from a woman under 30 with Graves' ophthalmopathy. The V and J genes are TRBV14 and TRBJ1-6; no reliable D call. The sample comprised blood. The CDR3 nucleotides are TGTGCCAGCAGCCAAGGATTGGGTTCACCCCTCCACTTT. Amino acid sequence: CASSQGLGSPLHF.